This paragraph reports one T cell receptor beta chain. This record belongs to a study of blood T cell repertoires in COVID-19. Study information: COVID-19 samples collected from the United States, Italy and Spain covered acute and convalescent phases. PBMCs, B-cell-depleted T cells, or T cells were the source of the cDNA or gDNA that made up the material.

The CDR3 runs 11 residues. CDR1 is GTSNPN, CDR2 SVGIG, per germline (reference sequence). Original methodology: Estimation of nucleated cell counts was performed using reference gene primer amplification. Generated by immunoSEQ multiplex PCR, the TCRdb table keeps only in-frame clones and is missing some. V and J calls plus clone size are reproduced from that table; the DNA served to infer D and trimming. The sample lists 200,000 to 250,000 clones, 82% occurring once. This receptor was taken from an elderly woman with active or convalescent COVID-19. The rearrangement links TRBV30 to TRBJ1-1, with D maybe TRBD1 (6 bases). Sequencing input: peripheral blood. The chain's CDR3 is CGGGQNTEAFF. The DNA for the CDR3 is TGTGGAGGGGGACAGAACACTGAAGCTTTCTTT.